Below are 9 T cell receptor beta chains sequenced from a single sample in a study of blood T cell repertoires in COVID-19. Here immunoSEQ multiplex PCR was the method, and the copy in TCRdb shows in-frame clones only, minus some. This table has about 53,000 clones, roughly 89% appearing once. The sample was peripheral blood. The receptors come from a man aged 50-59 years with acute or convalescent COVID-19.

The chain recombines TRBV5-1 with TRBJ1-1; D possibly corresponds to TRBD1 (5 bases). The CDR3 spans 14 residues. V was cut by 4 bases and J by 5 bases, with 15 bases left in between. CDR1 and CDR2 (germline): SGHRS, YFSETQ. CDR3 sequence reads: CASSEGVVGTEAFF. The CDR3 DNA follows: TGCGCCAGCAGCGAAGGGGTTGTTGGAACTGAAGCTTTCTTT.

The chain employs TRBV29-1 and TRBJ2-1; perhaps TRBD1 as D (5 bases). This CDR3 spans 12 amino acids. V shed 6 bases and J shed 2 bases, with 8 bases lying between them. From germline, CDR1 is SQVTM and CDR2 ANQGSEA. The CDR3 nucleotides read TGCAGCGTCGGACAAGCCTACAATGAGCAGTTCTTC. Translating it yields CSVGQAYNEQFF.

The rearrangement uses TRBV30 and TRBJ2-7, with 9 bases lining up with TRBD2. CDR1 is GTSNPN, CDR2 SVGIG, per germline (reference sequence). V was pared by 2 bases and J by 3 bases, with 20 bases of the junction left unmatched. CDR3 length: 19 residues. CDR3 in DNA: TGTGCCTGGAGTCCCAAGACTAGCGGACCCTCCGCAGGGGTCTACGAGCAGTACTTC. The encoded protein is CAWSPKTSGPSAGVYEQYF.

The genes are TRBV11-1 and TRBJ1-4; no clear D. V shed 8 bases and J shed 5 bases, with 15 bases lying between them. The germline V gene encodes CDR1 SGHAT and CDR2 FQDESV (reference sequence). The CDR3 is made up of 14 amino acids. As DNA, the CDR3 is TGTGCCAGCGGACTTGGGGTTCTCAATGAAAAACTGTTTTTT. Translating it yields CASGLGVLNEKLFF.

The chain carries TRBV30 and TRBJ2-7; TRBD2 is a possible D gene (6 bases). Trimming removed 1 base from V and 7 bases from J, with 17 bases in between. CDR1 GTSNPN and CDR2 SVGIG come from the germline V gene (reference sequence). The CDR3 contains 14 residues. In DNA form, the CDR3 reads TGTGCCTGGAGTGGTGCGGGACGGACGCGGGAGCAGTACTTC. It codes for CAWSGAGRTREQYF.

The CDR3 loop is CASSLSGAGGPGEYEQYF. The CDR3, as DNA: TGTGCCAGCAGCTTATCTGGAGCGGGGGGGCCGGGGGAGTACGAGCAGTACTTC. The gene calls are TRBV7-8 and TRBJ2-7; 10 bases agree with TRBD2. This CDR3 has 18 amino acids. Trimming took 2 bases from V and 4 from J; bases not matched to a gene: 14. Germline V gene data show CDR1 as SGHVS and CDR2 as FQNEAQ.

This chain links TRBV6-5 with TRBJ1-1, with a tentative D call TRBD1 (5 bases). This CDR3 contains 14 residues. V gave up 4 bases and J gave up 5 bases, with 14 bases separating them. Germline lookup yields CDR1 MNHEY and CDR2 SVGAGI. CDR3 region: CASSSVAGRTEAFF. DNA for the CDR3: TGTGCCAGCAGTTCTGTGGCAGGGAGGACTGAAGCTTTCTTT.

This clone was seen once. This chain connects TRBV3-1 (or the pseudogene TRBV3-2) to TRBJ2-2; D is ambiguous. The CDR3 has 11 residues. V lost 4 bases to trimming and J lost 9 bases, with 6 bases between them. Germline assignment: CDR1 LGHDT and CDR2 YNNKEL (reference sequence). The CDR3 sequence is CASSLLRELFF. CDR3 nucleotide sequence: TGTGCCAGCAGCCTCCTCCGGGAGCTGTTTTTT.

The CDR3 loop is CATSRGTGEWKEKLFF. The CDR3 DNA sequence: TGTGCCACCAGCAGAGGGACAGGGGAATGGAAAGAAAAACTGTTTTTT. V and J are TRBV15 and TRBJ1-4; 9 bases match TRBD1. Trimming at V came to 1 base and at J to 8 bases, leaving 8 bases not matched to a gene. Germline V gives CDR1 LNHNV, CDR2 YYDKDF (reference sequence). This CDR3 has 16 residues.